The 25 T cell receptor beta chains reported below all come from one sample, sequenced in a study of multiple sclerosis patients with progressive multifocal leukoencephalopathy. Time point defined: five to six months of natalizumab therapy. Sequencing used immunoSEQ multiplex PCR; TCRdb keeps in-frame clones, though not all of them. Among some 30,000 clones listed, around 92% were seen once. The material sequenced was PBMCs, taken from a patient treated with natalizumab. The source is a human donor with multiple sclerosis.

This clone occurred once. The CDR3 sequence: CASSPTSSGANVLTF. The CDR3 DNA is TGTGCCAGCAGCCCGACCAGCTCTGGGGCCAACGTCCTGACTTTC. This chain links TRBV6-5 with TRBJ2-6; no definite D call. V was pared by 6 bases and J by 0 bases, with 9 bases between. The CDR3 covers 15 residues. Germline V gene lookup returns CDR1 MNHEY and CDR2 SVGAGI.

The gene calls are TRBV12-5 and TRBJ2-7; 7 bases fit TRBD1. V shed 5 bases and J 8 bases; nucleotides not matched to a gene: 15. There are 15 residues in the CDR3. From germline, CDR1 is LGHNT and CDR2 FRNRAP. The chain's CDR3 is CASGLSGQITTKQYF. The DNA of the CDR3 is TGTGCTAGTGGTCTCTCGGGACAGATAACTACGAAGCAGTACTTC. The full variable domain, its missing parts supplied by reference TRBV12-5 and TRBJ2-7, is DARVTQTPRHKVTEMGQEVTMRCQPILGHNTVFWYRQTMMQGLELLAYFRNRAPLDDSGMPKDRFSAEMPDATLATLKIQPSEPRDSAVYFCASGLSGQITTKQYFGPGTRLTVT.

To note about this clone: Other DNA sequences from this sample encode an identical CDR3 as well. The J gene is TRBJ1-1, the V gene TRBV15; a weak D match, TRBD1 (6 bases). CDR3 length equals 15 residues. Germline assignment: CDR1 LNHNV and CDR2 YYDKDF (reference sequence). V shed 1 base and J shed 4 bases, with 13 bases lying between them. CDR3 residues: CATSRGRGQGTEAFF. The CDR3, as DNA: TGTGCCACCAGCAGAGGTCGGGGGCAGGGCACTGAAGCTTTCTTT.

The chain is built from TRBV5-1 and TRBJ2-7, with 13 bases matching TRBD2. The germline CDR1 and CDR2 sequences are SGHRS and YFSETQ. CDR3 length: 20 amino acids. The ends lost 0 bases at V and 7 bases at J; junction bases unmatched: 19. The CDR3: CASSLGRTSGRTRAHGEQYF. The CDR3 DNA reads as TGCGCCAGCAGCTTGGGCCGGACTAGCGGGAGAACGAGGGCCCATGGAGAGCAGTACTTC.

This clone has a handful of counts. The chain employs TRBV28 and TRBJ1-4; 7 bases match TRBD1. The germline gives CDR1 MDHEN, CDR2 SYDVKM. The length of the CDR3 is 16 residues. V lost 4 bases, J lost 0 bases, and 5 bases stayed unmatched. The CDR3 DNA reads TGTGCCAGCAGTTGGGGACAGATTCCAACTAATGAAAAACTGTTTTTT. Translation gives CASSWGQIPTNEKLFF.

The CDR3 region is CASSPGHEEGYTF. The CDR3 DNA is TGTGCCAGTTCCCCGGGCCATGAGGAGGGCTACACCTTC. The chain combines TRBV19 with TRBJ1-2, with D hard to call. CDR1 is LNHDA and CDR2 is SQIVND in the germline V gene (reference sequence). The CDR3 contains 13 residues. With 8 bases removed from V and 8 bases from J, the gap between germline ends came to 18 bases.

In DNA form, the CDR3 reads TGTGCCAGCAGCTTACAGGGAGGCCTGGGCAATGAGCAGTTCTTC. It encodes CASSLQGGLGNEQFF. The chain recombines TRBV7-7 with TRBJ2-1; D may be TRBD2 (6 bases). Deletions cut 2 bases from V and 6 bases from J, with 14 bases between. Germline CDR1 is SSHAT and CDR2 is FNYEAQ (reference sequence). This CDR3 contains 15 residues.

V and J are TRBV28 and TRBJ2-1; tentative D call: TRBD2 (6 bases). The germline gives CDR1 MDHEN, CDR2 SYDVKM. This CDR3 comprises 13 residues. V was pared by 7 bases and J by 7 bases, with 14 bases between. CDR3 residues: CASNSGRSNEQFF. CDR3 DNA: TGTGCCAGCAATAGCGGAAGAAGTAATGAGCAGTTCTTC.

This clone was counted a single time. This rearrangement joins TRBV9 to TRBJ1-4; TRBD1 matches 9 bases. Looked up from germline, CDR1 is SGDLS and CDR2 is YYNGEE. The CDR3 is 14 amino acids. The trim removed 3 bases at V and 8 bases at J, leaving 5 bases unmatched. The CDR3 protein is CASSGGTGREKLFF. CDR3 DNA sequence: TGTGCCAGCAGCGGAGGGACAGGGAGGGAAAAACTGTTTTTT.

The gene calls are TRBV27 and TRBJ2-1; TRBD2 aligns across 7 bases. The ends lost 2 bases at V and 15 bases at J; junction bases unmatched: 4. The CDR3 runs to 11 residues. Germline lookup yields CDR1 MNHEY and CDR2 SMNVEV (reference sequence). In DNA, the CDR3 is TGTGCCAGCAGTTTAGGGAGGGTGCGGTTCTTC. Its protein is CASSLGRVRFF.

This clone appeared once. The J gene is TRBJ2-5, the V gene TRBV5-1; a weak D match, TRBD2 (6 bases). The end of the DNA aligns better with TRBJ2-7, so the J call may be wrong. Germline CDR1 and CDR2: SGHRS and YFSETQ. The CDR3 spans 17 residues. The CDR3 here is CASSLAIPVRAGNEQYF. DNA for the CDR3: TGCGCCAGCAGCTTGGCCATTCCAGTCAGGGCGGGAAACGAGCAGTACTTC.

The chain couples TRBV27 to TRBJ2-7, with 10 bases that match TRBD1. Germline V gene data show CDR1 as MNHEY and CDR2 as SMNVEV (reference sequence). Unmatched junction bases numbered 1, after V lost 0 bases and J lost 2 bases. The length of the CDR3 is 15 residues. CDR3 sequence: CASSLSGTGAYEQYF. Written as DNA, the CDR3 is TGTGCCAGCAGTTTATCGGGGACAGGGGCCTACGAGCAGTACTTC.

This chain uses TRBV28 with TRBJ1-1, with TRBD1 identical over 7 bases. Germline V lookup: CDR1 MDHEN, CDR2 SYDVKM. The ends lost 5 bases at V and 1 base at J; junction bases unmatched: 4. The CDR3 loop spans 14 amino acids. In nucleotides, the CDR3 is TGTGCCAGCAGTCCGGGACAGACGAACACTGAAGCTTTCTTT. Its protein is CASSPGQTNTEAFF. Combining the CDR3 with reference TRBV28 and TRBJ1-1 gives the whole variable domain DVKVTQSSRYLVKRTGEKVFLECVQDMDHENMFWYRQDPGLGLRLIYFSYDVKMKEKGDIPEGYSVSREKKERFSLILESASTNQTSMYLCASSPGQTNTEAFFGQGTRLTVV.

This chain links TRBV7-9 with TRBJ1-1, with TRBD1 identical over 9 bases. The V gene's germline CDR1 is SEHNR and CDR2 FQNEAQ (reference sequence). This CDR3 contains 14 residues. V trimming: 4 bases; J trimming: 5 bases; junction bases outside the gene matches: 5. The CDR3 bases are TGTGCCAGCAGCTCCGGACAGGGGCGTACTGAAGCTTTCTTT. Translating gives CASSSGQGRTEAFF.

This chain links TRBV11-2 with TRBJ1-2, with no clear D. The germline CDR1 and CDR2 sequences are SGHAT and FQNNGV. The CDR3 runs to 13 residues. Trimming removed 3 bases from V and 3 bases from J, with 8 bases in between. The CDR3 bases are TGTGCCAGCAGCTTTTCTGGAGACTATGGCTACACCTTC. Translating it yields CASSFSGDYGYTF. Full variable domain (missing parts from reference TRBV11-2 and TRBJ1-2): EAGVAQSPRYKIIEKRQSVAFWCNPISGHATLYWYQQILGQGPKLLIQFQNNGVVDDSQLPKDRFSAERLKGVDSTLKIQPAKLEDSAVYLCASSFSGDYGYTFGSGTRLTVV.

The V call is TRBV4-3, the J call TRBJ2-1, with TRBD2 as a possible D gene (6 bases). CDR1 LGHNA and CDR2 YSLEER come from the germline V gene. This CDR3 has 16 amino acids. V lost 0 bases to trimming and J lost 6 bases, with 15 bases between them. CDR3 region: CASSQDLLAGGNEQFF. CDR3 bases: TGCGCCAGCAGCCAAGATCTACTAGCCGGGGGCAATGAGCAGTTCTTC.

The chain links TRBV28 to TRBJ2-7, with no clear D. This CDR3 is 17 amino acids long. Trimming removed 6 bases at V and 0 bases at J, with 21 bases between. The germline V gene has CDR1 MDHEN and CDR2 SYDVKM. The CDR3 sequence is CASSPYFSFRASYEQYF. The DNA for the CDR3 is TGTGCCAGCAGCCCATATTTCTCCTTCCGGGCCTCCTACGAGCAGTACTTC.

This chain connects TRBV4-3 to TRBJ2-1; 9 bases are a match to TRBD1. V lost 0 bases and J lost 6; bases outside the gene matches: 6. CDR3 length equals 16 residues. Germline V gene sequence: CDR1 LGHNA, CDR2 YSLEER. The chain's CDR3 is CASSQDEGTGFNEQFF. The CDR3 DNA reads as TGCGCCAGCAGCCAAGATGAAGGGACAGGGTTCAATGAGCAGTTCTTC.

The chain uses TRBV27 and TRBJ2-7; possible D gene TRBD1, 6 bases. Per the germline V gene, CDR1 is MNHEY and CDR2 is SMNVEV (reference sequence). Trimming left V 5 bases short and J 9 bases short, with 14 bases between. This CDR3 is built from 12 residues. The CDR3 protein is CASSTTGSRQYF. DNA of the CDR3: TGTGCCAGCAGTACCACAGGGTCGCGGCAGTACTTC.

V is TRBV19 and J is TRBJ2-2, with 8 bases aligning to TRBD1. The junction had 5 bases not matched to a gene; V was cut back by 11 bases and J by 0 bases. Germline loops: CDR1 LNHDA, CDR2 SQIVND (reference sequence). This CDR3 is 14 amino acids long. CDR3 bases: TGTGCCGGAGGACAGGGATCGAACACCGGGGAGCTGTTTTTT. Amino acids: CAGGQGSNTGELFF. The full variable domain, completed using reference TRBV19 and TRBJ2-2, is DGGITQSPKYLFRKEGQNVTLSCEQNLNHDAMYWYRQDPGQGLRLIYYSQIVNDFQKGDIAEGYSVSREKKESFPLTVTSAQKNPTAFYLCAGGQGSNTGELFFGEGSRLTVL.

The chain has TRBV7-7 and TRBJ2-2; 8 bases agree with TRBD2. The ends lost 4 bases at V and 4 bases at J; junction bases unmatched: 11. Looked up from germline, CDR1 is SSHAT and CDR2 is FNYEAQ (reference sequence). The CDR3 consists of 17 residues. CDR3 DNA: TGTGCCAGCAGCTCCGGAAGCGGGGGCCTGAGCACCGGGGAGCTGTTTTTT. Translating it yields CASSSGSGGLSTGELFF. The complete variable domain, with remaining parts taken from reference TRBV7-7 and TRBJ2-2, reads GAGVSQSPRYKVTKRGQDVTLRCDPISSHATLYWYQQALGQGPEFLTYFNYEAQPDKSGLPSDRFSAERPEGSISTLTIQRTEQRDSAMYRCASSSGSGGLSTGELFFGEGSRLTVL.

This rearrangement joins TRBV12-5 to TRBJ2-1; 7 bases agree with TRBD2. The germline V gene encodes CDR1 LGHNT and CDR2 FRNRAP. This CDR3 spans 14 amino acids. The J segment lost 6 bases and the V segment lost 3 bases, leaving 5 bases of the junction unmatched. The CDR3 region is CASGLGSGSNEQFF. In DNA, the CDR3 is TGTGCTAGTGGTTTAGGTAGCGGGTCCAATGAGCAGTTCTTC.

This clone was counted a single time. The V call is TRBV5-6, the J call TRBJ2-7; a weak D match, TRBD1 (6 bases). CDR3 length: 15 residues. Germline V gene lookup returns CDR1 SGHDT and CDR2 YYEEEE. Trimming removed 0 bases at V and 0 bases at J, with 10 bases between. This CDR3 reads CASSLGQVRSYEQYF. The CDR3 DNA reads TGTGCCAGCAGCTTGGGACAGGTCCGCTCCTACGAGCAGTACTTC.

A single count supports this clone. Relative to the germline gene, one junction end is altered; a read error may explain this. V usage is TRBV7-9 and J usage is TRBJ1-5, with 9 bases matching TRBD1. CDR3 length: 16 residues. The germline gives CDR1 SEHNR, CDR2 FQNEAQ (reference sequence). The CDR3 sequence: CASSLGSGTGRQPQHF. In DNA, the CDR3 is TGTGCCAGCAGTTTAGGGAGCGGGACAGGGAGGCAGCCCCAGCATTTT.

This sequence joins TRBV7-2 and TRBJ2-3; possible D gene TRBD2, 5 bases. Trimming shortened V by 5 bases and J by 7 bases, and 25 bases separated the two germline ends. The CDR3 length is 17 residues. Germline V CDR1 and CDR2: SGHTA, FQGNSA. The CDR3 reads CASSTGGRSQRSHTQYF. The DNA of the CDR3 is TGTGCCAGCAGCACCGGCGGGCGGAGCCAAAGGTCGCATACGCAGTATTTT.